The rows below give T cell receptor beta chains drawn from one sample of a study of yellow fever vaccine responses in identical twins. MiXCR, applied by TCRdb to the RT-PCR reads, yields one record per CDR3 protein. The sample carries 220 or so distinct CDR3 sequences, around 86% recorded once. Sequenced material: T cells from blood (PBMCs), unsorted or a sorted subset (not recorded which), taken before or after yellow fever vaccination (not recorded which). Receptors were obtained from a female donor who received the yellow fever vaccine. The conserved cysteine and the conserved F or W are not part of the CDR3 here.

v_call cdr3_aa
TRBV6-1 ASSHGQELIEQY
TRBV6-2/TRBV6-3 ASSYFSGRFNEQF
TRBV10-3 ALRLGDFFYEQY
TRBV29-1 SVEEGLEQY
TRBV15 ATSRVRSSTEGDEQF
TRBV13 ASTGENIQY
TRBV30 AWSEGEWSYGYT
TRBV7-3 ASSLDRGRDEQF
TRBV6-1 ASSEGYSNQPQH
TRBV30 AWSQRQGNTEAF
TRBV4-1 ASSQGGSYYGYT
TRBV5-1 ASSPWRDYNEQF
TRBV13 ASSTGGAHNEQF
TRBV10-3 AISGGGGYT
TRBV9 ASSARDSFYNEQF
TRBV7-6 ASSLDPTDTQY
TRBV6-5 ASSYSTAVWSYGYT
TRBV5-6 ASSDGQTYGYT
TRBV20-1 SARDQGRGILHEQY
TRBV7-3 ASSSSTDTQY
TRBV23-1 ASTTGEKLF
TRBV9 ASSVDSRGNTEAF
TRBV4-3 ASSQNHRGTEAF
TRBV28 ASTIGGAEAF
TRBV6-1 ASTALIRSEAF
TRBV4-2 ASSPEAGSYEQY
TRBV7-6 ASSQGQGPGANVLT
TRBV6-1 ASSREMKRSEQF
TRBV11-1 ASSPRQGEHTYEQY
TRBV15 ATSRQGQGATEAF
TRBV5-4 ASSLGQGPFTTNEKLF
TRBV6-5 ASSYQTGLGYGYT
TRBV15 ATSRDGQTQY
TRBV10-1 ASSPGRGAGELF
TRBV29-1 SVEIGAGGRY
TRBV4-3 ASSQDLGTGGFDTGELF
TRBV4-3 ASSQDEGSRRYEQY
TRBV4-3 ASSQEAESEAF
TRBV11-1 ASSNTRGGGLASDTQY
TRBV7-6 ASRRTSGRINTGELF
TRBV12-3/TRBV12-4 ASSFDGTYEQY
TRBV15 ATSRGGNQPQH
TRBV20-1 SAREEGTGFYNEQF
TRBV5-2 ASKQGTGELF
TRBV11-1 ASSAQSSYNSPLH
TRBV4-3 ASSQDGGTYNEQF
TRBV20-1 SARGSGQPNEQF
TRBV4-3 ASSQDAVTNTGELF
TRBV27 ASSWDRGNSPLH